Listed below are T cell receptor beta chains from one sample, sequenced in a study of shared clonotypes between healthy human individuals. Using immunoSEQ multiplex PCR, the repertoire was profiled, and TCRdb retains in-frame clones only, with some absent. The sample contains around 1.9 million clones, more than 85% of which appear only once. Sequencing was done on a sample of naive CD8+ T cells from PBMCs. All receptors come from a man younger than 30 in good health. Some clones in this sample may be carry-over from other donors' samples. The CDR3 runs from the conserved cysteine through the conserved F or W. Fields, in order: V gene, clone size, D gene, J gene, CDR3 protein, CDR3 DNA. The D gene is left open where the match is weak. For some rows the clone size is stated as once, few or many, or as a class when expanded; others skip it.

TRBV19,once,TRBD2,TRBJ2-7,CASSTRLAGTYEQYF,TGTGCCAGTAGTACCCGACTAGCGGGAACGTACGAGCAGTACTTC
TRBV27,NA,NA,TRBJ2-7,CASSLGNGGRGYEQYF,TGTGCCAGCAGTTTAGGAAACGGGGGGCGCGGGTACGAGCAGTACTTC
TRBV4-1,NA,NA,TRBJ2-1,CASSHVGSEEEQFF,TGCGCCAGCAGCCACGTAGGGAGTGAGGAGGAGCAGTTCTTC
TRBV13,NA,TRBD2,TRBJ2-1,CASSFTGRAEDEQFF,TGTGCCAGCAGCTTCACCGGGAGGGCCGAGGATGAGCAGTTCTTC
TRBV2,NA,NA,TRBJ2-7,CASSEVAKNYEQYF,TGTGCCAGCAGTGAAGTCGCTAAGAACTACGAGCAGTACTTC
TRBV6-5,NA,NA,TRBJ2-7,CASRAQGPYEQYF,TGTGCCAGCAGAGCACAGGGCCCCTACGAGCAGTACTTC
TRBV2,NA,TRBD1,TRBJ1-2,CATKTDRVGGYTF,TGTGCCACCAAGACCGACAGGGTGGGTGGCTACACCTTC
TRBV7-9,few,NA,TRBJ2-2,CASSRDSGRAGELFF,TGTGCCAGCAGCCGGGACTCCGGCAGGGCCGGGGAGCTGTTTTTT
TRBV5-1,NA,TRBD1,TRBJ2-5,CASSLNSRDRGWRETQYF,TGCGCCAGCAGCTTGAACTCCCGGGACAGGGGATGGAGGGAGACCCAGTACTTC
TRBV25-1,NA,NA,TRBJ1-1,CASSERGTNTEAFF,TGTGCCAGCAGTGAACGAGGGACGAACACTGAAGCTTTCTTT
TRBV27,NA,NA,TRBJ2-7,CASSLVVTTTYEQYF,TGTGCCAGCAGTTTAGTCGTGACTACTACCTACGAGCAGTACTTC
TRBV27,NA,NA,TRBJ1-1,CASSLYGSALEAFF,TGTGCCAGCAGTCTATACGGTTCGGCCCTTGAAGCTTTCTTT
TRBV18,NA,TRBD2,TRBJ2-1,CASFSGTSGYNEQFF,TGTGCCAGCTTCTCCGGGACTAGCGGGTACAATGAGCAGTTCTTC
TRBV7-9,NA,TRBD2,TRBJ2-7,CASSSGGSFYEQYF,TGTGCCAGCAGCTCCGGCGGGAGCTTCTACGAGCAGTACTTC
TRBV7-9,NA,NA,TRBJ1-1,CASSPPPQRMNTEAFF,TGTGCCAGCAGCCCGCCCCCTCAGAGAATGAACACTGAAGCTTTCTTT
TRBV9,NA,NA,TRBJ2-1,CASSLVGFGDEQFF,TGTGCCAGCAGCCTCGTCGGATTTGGAGATGAGCAGTTCTTC
TRBV13,NA,TRBD2,TRBJ2-1,CASSYGLAGVSHNEQFF,TGTGCCAGCAGCTATGGACTAGCGGGAGTTTCCCACAATGAGCAGTTCTTC
TRBV19,NA,NA,TRBJ2-7,CASSMGYEQYF,TGTGCCAGTAGTATGGGGTACGAGCAGTACTTC
TRBV29-1,NA,TRBD1,TRBJ1-2,CSVAKSTPDRGNSGYTF,TGCAGCGTTGCAAAATCAACCCCGGACAGGGGGAATAGTGGCTACACCTTC
TRBV7-3,NA,NA,TRBJ1-1,CASSLMGSDGSAFF,TGTGCCAGCAGCTTAATGGGCTCTGACGGTTCGGCTTTCTTT
TRBV29-1,NA,NA,TRBJ2-2,CSVMGGELFF,TGCAGCGTGATGGGCGGGGAGCTGTTTTTT
TRBV27,NA,TRBD2,TRBJ2-7,CASSSRLAGESYEQYF,TGTGCCAGCAGTTCCAGACTAGCGGGAGAATCCTACGAGCAGTACTTC